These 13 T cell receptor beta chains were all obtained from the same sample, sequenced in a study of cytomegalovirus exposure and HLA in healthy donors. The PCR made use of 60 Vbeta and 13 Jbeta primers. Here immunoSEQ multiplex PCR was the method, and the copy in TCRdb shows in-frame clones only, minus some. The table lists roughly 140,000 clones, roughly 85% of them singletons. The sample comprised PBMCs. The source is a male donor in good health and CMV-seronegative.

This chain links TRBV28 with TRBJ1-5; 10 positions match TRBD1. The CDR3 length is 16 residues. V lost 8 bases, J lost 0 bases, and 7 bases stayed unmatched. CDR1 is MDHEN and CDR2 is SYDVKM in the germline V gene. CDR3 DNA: TGTGCCAGCGGGACAGGGGCAATTACTAGCAATCAGCCCCAGCATTTT. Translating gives CASGTGAITSNQPQHF. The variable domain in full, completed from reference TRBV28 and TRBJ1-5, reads DVKVTQSSRYLVKRTGEKVFLECVQDMDHENMFWYRQDPGLGLRLIYFSYDVKMKEKGDIPEGYSVSREKKERFSLILESASTNQTSMYLCASGTGAITSNQPQHFGDGTRLSIL.

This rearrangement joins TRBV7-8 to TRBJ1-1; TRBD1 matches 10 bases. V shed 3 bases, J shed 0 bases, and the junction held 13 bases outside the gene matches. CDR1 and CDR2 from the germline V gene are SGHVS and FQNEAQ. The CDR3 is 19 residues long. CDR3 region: CASSFELKDRGSMNTEAFF. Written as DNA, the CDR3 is TGTGCCAGCAGCTTCGAGCTAAAGGACAGGGGGAGCATGAACACTGAAGCTTTCTTT.

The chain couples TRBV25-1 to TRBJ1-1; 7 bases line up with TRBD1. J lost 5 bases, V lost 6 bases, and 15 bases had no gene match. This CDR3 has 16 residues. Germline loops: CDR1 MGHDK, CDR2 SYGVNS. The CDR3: CASRAGGRTAYTEAFF. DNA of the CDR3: TGTGCCAGCAGAGCAGGGGGTCGAACGGCCTATACTGAAGCTTTCTTT. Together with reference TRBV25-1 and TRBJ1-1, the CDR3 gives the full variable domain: EADIYQTPRYLVIGTGKKITLECSQTMGHDKMYWYQQDPGMELHLIHYSYGVNSTEKGDLSSESTVSRIRTEHFPLTLESARPSHTSQYLCASRAGGRTAYTEAFFGQGTRLTVV.

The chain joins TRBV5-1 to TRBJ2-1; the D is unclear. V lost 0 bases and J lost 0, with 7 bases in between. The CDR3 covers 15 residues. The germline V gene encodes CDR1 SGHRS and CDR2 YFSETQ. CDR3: CASSLESSSYNEQFF. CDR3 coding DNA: TGCGCCAGCAGCTTGGAAAGTAGCTCCTACAATGAGCAGTTCTTC.

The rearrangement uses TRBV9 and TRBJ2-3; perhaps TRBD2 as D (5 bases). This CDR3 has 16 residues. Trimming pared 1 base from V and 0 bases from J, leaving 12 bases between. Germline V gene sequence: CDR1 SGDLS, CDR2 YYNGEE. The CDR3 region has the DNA TGTGCCAGCAGCGTACGAGGGAGCCCAAGCACAGATACGCAGTATTTT. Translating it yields CASSVRGSPSTDTQYF. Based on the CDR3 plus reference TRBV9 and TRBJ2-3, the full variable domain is DSGVTQTPKHLITATGQRVTLRCSPRSGDLSVYWYQQSLDQGLQFLIQYYNGEERAKGNILERFSAQQFPDLHSELNLSSLELGDSALYFCASSVRGSPSTDTQYFGPGTRLTVL.

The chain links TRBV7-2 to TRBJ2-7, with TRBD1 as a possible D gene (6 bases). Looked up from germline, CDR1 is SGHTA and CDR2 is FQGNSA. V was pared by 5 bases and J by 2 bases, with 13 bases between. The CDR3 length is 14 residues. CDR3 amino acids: CASSTTRGPYEQYF. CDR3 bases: TGTGCCAGCAGCACTACCAGGGGTCCCTACGAGCAGTACTTC.

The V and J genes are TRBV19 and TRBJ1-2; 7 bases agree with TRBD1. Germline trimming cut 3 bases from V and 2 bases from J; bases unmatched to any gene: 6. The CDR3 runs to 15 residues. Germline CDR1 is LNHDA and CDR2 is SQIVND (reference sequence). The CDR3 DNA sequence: TGTGCCAGTAGTATCCCGACACAGGGGAACTATGGCTACACCTTC. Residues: CASSIPTQGNYGYTF.

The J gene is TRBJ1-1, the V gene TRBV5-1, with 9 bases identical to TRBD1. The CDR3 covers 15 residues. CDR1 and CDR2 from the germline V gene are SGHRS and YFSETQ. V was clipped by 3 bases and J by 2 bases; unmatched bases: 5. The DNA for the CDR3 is TGCGCCAGCAGCTCGCGGACAGGGGAAAACACTGAAGCTTTCTTT. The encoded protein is CASSSRTGENTEAFF.

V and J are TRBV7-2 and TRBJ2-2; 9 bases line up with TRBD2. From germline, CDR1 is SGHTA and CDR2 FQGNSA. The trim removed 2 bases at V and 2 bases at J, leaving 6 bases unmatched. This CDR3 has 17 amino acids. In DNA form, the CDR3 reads TGTGCCAGCAGCTTACAACCTAGCGGGGTTAACACCGGGGAGCTGTTTTTT. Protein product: CASSLQPSGVNTGELFF.

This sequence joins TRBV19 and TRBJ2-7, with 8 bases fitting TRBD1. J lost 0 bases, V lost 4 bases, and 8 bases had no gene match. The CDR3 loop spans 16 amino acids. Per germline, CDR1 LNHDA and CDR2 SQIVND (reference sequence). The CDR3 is CASSTDPGTGSYEQYF. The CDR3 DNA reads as TGTGCCAGTAGTACCGACCCCGGGACAGGCTCCTACGAGCAGTACTTC.

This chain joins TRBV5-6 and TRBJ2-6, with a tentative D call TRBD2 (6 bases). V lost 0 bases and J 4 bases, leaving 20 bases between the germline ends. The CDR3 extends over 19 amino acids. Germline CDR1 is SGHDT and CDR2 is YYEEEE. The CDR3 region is CASSLVGGAVLAGANVLTF. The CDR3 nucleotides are TGTGCCAGCAGCTTGGTTGGAGGGGCAGTCCTCGCCGGGGCCAACGTCCTGACTTTC.

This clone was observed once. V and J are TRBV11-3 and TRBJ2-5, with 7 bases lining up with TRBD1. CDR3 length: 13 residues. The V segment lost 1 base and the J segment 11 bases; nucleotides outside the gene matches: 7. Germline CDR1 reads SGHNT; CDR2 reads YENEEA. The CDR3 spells CASSLVRQGEQYF. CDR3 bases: TGTGCCAGCAGCTTAGTGCGACAGGGCGAACAGTACTTC.

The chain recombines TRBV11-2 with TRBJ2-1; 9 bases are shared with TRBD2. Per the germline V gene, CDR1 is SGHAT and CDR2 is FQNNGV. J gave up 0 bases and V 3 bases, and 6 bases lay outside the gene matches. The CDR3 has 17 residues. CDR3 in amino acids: CASSLGPSGVSYNEQFF. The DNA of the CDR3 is TGTGCCAGCAGCTTGGGTCCTAGCGGGGTCTCCTACAATGAGCAGTTCTTC.